Each of the 17 T cell receptor beta chains below was sequenced from the same sample in a study of blood T cells in healthy people across ages. For the second PCR, which ran for roughly 7 to 11 cycles, a sample-barcoded 5' primer and a J-beta primer mix were used. TCRdb reanalysed the 5' RACE reads using MiXCR and keeps one entry per CDR3 protein. Counted here are 1.6 million or so distinct CDR3 sequences, approximately 32% occurring once; the ten biggest clones make up over 9%. Sequenced input: blood. These TCRs come from a woman in her twenties or thirties in good health.

This clonotype was found a few times. This chain links TRBV5-1 with TRBJ2-6; D is ambiguous. With 4 bases removed from V and 0 bases from J, the gap between germline ends came to 14 bases. The germline V gene encodes CDR1 SGHRS and CDR2 YFSETQ. This CDR3 contains 17 residues. CDR3 protein: CASSIQAYDSGANVLTF. The DNA of the CDR3 is TGCGCCAGCAGCATACAAGCCTACGACTCTGGGGCCAACGTCCTGACTTTC.

Comments on this clonotype: A junction end diverges from the germline sequence, so it may reflect a read error. V usage is TRBV29-1 and J usage is TRBJ2-7, with 8 bases fitting TRBD2. Per the germline V gene, CDR1 is SQVTM and CDR2 is ANQGSEA. The CDR3 covers 12 residues. The CDR3, as DNA: TGCAGCGCCCGGGGGGGGTTCTACGGGCAGTACTTC. It translates to CSARGGFYGQYF.

The gene calls are TRBV5-6 and TRBJ2-1; TRBD2 might be the D (5 bases). The CDR3 covers 16 residues. CDR1 SGHDT and CDR2 YYEEEE come from the germline V gene. Deletions cut 2 bases from V and 9 bases from J, with 21 bases between. The CDR3 DNA is TGTGCCAGCAGCTTTGACCCGGGGAAAAACTGGGGTGAGCAGTTCTTC. Translation: CASSFDPGKNWGEQFF.

The sample holds many counts of this clonotype. This sequence joins TRBV29-1 and TRBJ1-1; D is ambiguous. CDR3 length: 14 amino acids. The germline V and J ends were trimmed by 3 bases and 1 base, with 12 bases remaining between them. Germline-derived CDR1 and CDR2 are SQVTM and ANQGSEA. In DNA, the CDR3 is TGCAGCGTTGAGAAGGCGGCTAGGAACACTGAAGCTTTCTTT. Translated: CSVEKAARNTEAFF.

This clonotype was found a few times. The gene calls are TRBV4-2 and TRBJ1-3, with D uncertain. The V end lost 1 base, the J end lost 0 bases, and 7 bases lay between the germline ends. This CDR3 has 15 amino acids. Germline V gene lookup returns CDR1 LGHNA and CDR2 YNFKEQ. The CDR3 protein is CASSQGLVSGNTIYF. The CDR3 DNA sequence: TGTGCCAGCAGCCAAGGACTGGTCTCTGGAAACACCATATATTTT.

The chain has TRBV27 and TRBJ2-1, with D possibly matching TRBD1 (7 bases). This CDR3 spans 12 amino acids. The germline CDR1 and CDR2 sequences are MNHEY and SMNVEV (reference sequence). V gave up 5 bases and J gave up 9 bases, with 11 bases separating them. The CDR3 region is CASSPGGTEQFF. For the CDR3, the DNA is TGTGCCAGCAGTCCAGGGGGGACTGAGCAGTTCTTC.

The chain uses TRBV30 and TRBJ2-5; D remains unclear. In germline, CDR1 is GTSNPN, CDR2 SVGIG (reference sequence). V gave up 3 bases and J gave up 5 bases, with 7 bases separating them. The CDR3 loop spans 11 amino acids. In DNA form, the CDR3 reads TGTGCCTGGAGCGTCTCGGAGACCCAGTACTTC. It is translated as CAWSVSETQYF.

This clonotype was detected a few times. The germline gene is not matched at one end of the junction; a read error may be the cause. This chain links TRBV13 with TRBJ2-7, with D maybe TRBD1 (8 bases). Germline V gene sequence: CDR1 PRHDT, CDR2 FYEKMQ (reference sequence). This CDR3 spans 16 amino acids. The CDR3 nucleotides are TGTGCCAGCAGCCACCGGACAGGGAGGGTCTCCTGCGAGCAGTACTTC. Residues: CASSHRTGRVSCEQYF.

This chain links TRBV18 with TRBJ2-4; 12 bases agree with TRBD1. The better agreement between TRBJ2-5 and the DNA end casts doubt on the J call. The germline V gene has CDR1 KGHSH and CDR2 LQKENI. There are 15 residues in the CDR3. CDR3 nucleotides: TGTGCCAGCTCACCACAGGGACAGGGGGCCAAGACCCAGTACTTC. It encodes CASSPQGQGAKTQYF.

This clonotype showed up many times. Mismatch with germline at one junction end may stem from a read error. The chain links TRBV12-3 or TRBV12-4 to TRBJ2-5; D unclear. The CDR3 extends over 12 amino acids. The CDR3, as DNA: TGTGCCAGCAGTTTACCCCAAGGGACCCAGTACTTC. Translation gives CASSLPQGTQYF.

The chain carries TRBV27 and TRBJ2-7; the match to TRBD1 covers 10 bases. The CDR3 runs to 14 residues. CDR1 is MNHEY and CDR2 is SMNVEV in the germline V gene (reference sequence). Trimming at V came to 8 bases and at J to 6 bases, leaving 10 bases not matched to a gene. The CDR3 coding sequence is TGTGCCAGCCGAGATTCCGGGACAGGGGTCGAGCAGTACTTC. Its translation is CASRDSGTGVEQYF.

The gene calls are TRBV4-1 and TRBJ2-1; D is unclear. Looked up from germline, CDR1 is MGHRA and CDR2 is YSYEKL. V lost 2 bases, J lost 0 bases, and 11 bases lay in between. The CDR3 has 16 residues. The CDR3 DNA reads TGCGCCAGCAGCCAACCCACAGTTAGCTCCTACAATGAGCAGTTCTTC. Translated: CASSQPTVSSYNEQFF.

This clonotype was observed a few times. The chain carries TRBV11-2 and TRBJ2-1; D ambiguous. The ends were cut back, 1 base at V and 6 bases at J, with 10 bases in the middle. Germline V lookup: CDR1 SGHAT, CDR2 FQNNGV. The CDR3 is 14 residues long. CDR3 in amino acids: CASSLATSCNEQFF. DNA of the CDR3: TGTGCCAGCAGCTTAGCGACAAGCTGCAATGAGCAGTTCTTC. The full variable domain, rest sourced from reference TRBV11-2 and TRBJ2-1, is EAGVAQSPRYKIIEKRQSVAFWCNPISGHATLYWYQQILGQGPKLLIQFQNNGVVDDSQLPKDRFSAERLKGVDSTLKIQPAKLEDSAVYLCASSLATSCNEQFFGPGTRLTVL.

This clonotype was counted a single time. The chain recombines TRBV10-3 with TRBJ2-7; tentative D call: TRBD2 (6 bases). The V and J ends lost 2 bases and 2 bases respectively, with 13 bases between them. The CDR3 is 15 amino acids. Germline V gene lookup returns CDR1 ENHRY and CDR2 SYGVKD. As DNA, the CDR3 is TGTGCCATCAGTGAGCCGACCTCGGGGGCCTACGAGCAGTACTTC. Amino acid sequence: CAISEPTSGAYEQYF.

This clonotype was counted only a few times. The chain is built from TRBV4-1 and TRBJ2-6; the D call may be TRBD1 or TRBD2 (5 bases each). The CDR3 runs 17 residues. Trimming took 5 bases from V and 4 from J, leaving 18 bases between them. Per germline, CDR1 MGHRA and CDR2 YSYEKL. Here the CDR3 reads CASSTMAWGSGANVLTF. CDR3 coding DNA: TGCGCCAGCAGCACCATGGCATGGGGGTCGGGGGCCAACGTCCTGACTTTC.

In regard to this clonotype: Just one base apart from a much larger clone, this may be a read error. The rearrangement links TRBV4-2 to TRBJ2-7; D unresolved. Germline V gene data show CDR1 as LGHNA and CDR2 as YNFKEQ. The CDR3 has 14 residues. Trimming stripped 4 bases from V and 6 bases from J, with 16 bases between. CDR3 sequence reads: CASSPGGGFCEQYF. DNA for the CDR3: TGTGCCAGCAGCCCAGGCGGTGGTTTCTGCGAGCAGTACTTC.

The gene calls are TRBV3-1 and TRBJ1-1, with a weak D call TRBD1 (6 bases). Trimming pared 9 bases from V and 4 bases from J, leaving 15 bases between. Germline V gene data show CDR1 as LGHDT and CDR2 as YNNKEL (reference sequence). The CDR3 runs to 13 residues. The CDR3 region is CASQPGRGTEAFF. The CDR3 nucleotides read TGTGCCAGTCAGCCGGGCAGGGGCACTGAAGCTTTCTTT.